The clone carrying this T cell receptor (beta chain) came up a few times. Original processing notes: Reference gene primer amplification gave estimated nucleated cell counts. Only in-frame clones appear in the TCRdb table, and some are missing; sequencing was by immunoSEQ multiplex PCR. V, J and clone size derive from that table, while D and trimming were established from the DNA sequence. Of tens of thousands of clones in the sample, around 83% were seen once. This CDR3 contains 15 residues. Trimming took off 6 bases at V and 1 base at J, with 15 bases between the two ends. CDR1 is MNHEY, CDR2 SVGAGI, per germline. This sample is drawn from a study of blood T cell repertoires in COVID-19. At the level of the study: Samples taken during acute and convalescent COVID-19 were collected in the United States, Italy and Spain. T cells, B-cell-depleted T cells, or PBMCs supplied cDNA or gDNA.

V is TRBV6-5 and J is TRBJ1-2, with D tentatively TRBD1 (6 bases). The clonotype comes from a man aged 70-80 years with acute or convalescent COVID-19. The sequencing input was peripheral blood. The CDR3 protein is CASRRGQRVNYGYTF. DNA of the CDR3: TGTGCCAGCAGACGAGGACAGAGGGTTAACTATGGCTACACCTTC.